The clone carrying this T cell receptor beta chain has a count of ten or more. Its specificity is unknown. V lost 4 bases and J lost 9; bases outside the gene matches: 8. The CDR3 totals 14 residues. Per germline, CDR1 DFQATT and CDR2 SNEGSKA (reference sequence). The data stem from a study of T cells in Graves' hyperthyroidism and ophthalmopathy. Overall study results and limits: For ophthalmopathy, model prediction preceded onset by a median approximately 6 months.

Thyroid ultrasound, orbital computed tomography, clinical symptoms, and serum thyroxine and TRAb underpinned diagnoses. Amplified regions were TCR beta CDR3 sequences from RNA transcripts. HTBI primers were employed in a first-round RT-PCR of the TCR CDR3. TCRdb redid the calling of the multiplex PCR reads with MiXCR, one entry per CDR3 protein. Seen here are around 400,000 distinct CDR3 sequences, 13% observed once, and the top ten hold around a tenth. Sequencing was carried out using blood. This receptor was identified in a woman aged 18-29 years with Graves' hyperthyroidism. The genes are TRBV20-1 and TRBJ1-6; 8 nucleotides agree with TRBD1. The CDR3 DNA reads TGCAGTGCTACCAGAGGACAGGGTATTTCACCCCTCCACTTT. As protein: CSATRGQGISPLHF.